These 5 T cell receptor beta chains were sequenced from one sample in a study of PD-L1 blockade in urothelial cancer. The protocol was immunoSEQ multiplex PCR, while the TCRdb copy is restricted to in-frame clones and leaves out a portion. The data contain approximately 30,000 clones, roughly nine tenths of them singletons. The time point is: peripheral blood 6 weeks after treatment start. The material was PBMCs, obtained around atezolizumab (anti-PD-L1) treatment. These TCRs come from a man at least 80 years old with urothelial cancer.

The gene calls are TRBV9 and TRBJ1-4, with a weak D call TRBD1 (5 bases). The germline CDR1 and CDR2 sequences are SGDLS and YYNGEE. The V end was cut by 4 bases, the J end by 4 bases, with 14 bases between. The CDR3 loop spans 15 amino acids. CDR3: CASSIGHGNNEKLFF. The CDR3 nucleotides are TGTGCCAGCAGCATCGGACATGGCAATAATGAAAAACTGTTTTTT.

As DNA, the CDR3 is TGTGCCAGCACTCTCGGACAGGGGCTCTCCTACGAGCAGTACTTC. Its translation: CASTLGQGLSYEQYF. This chain connects TRBV6-5 to TRBJ2-7, with 9 bases fitting TRBD1. This CDR3 comprises 15 residues. Germline values: CDR1 MNHEY, CDR2 SVGAGI. The V and J ends lost 7 bases and 0 bases, in that order; junction bases with no gene match: 7.

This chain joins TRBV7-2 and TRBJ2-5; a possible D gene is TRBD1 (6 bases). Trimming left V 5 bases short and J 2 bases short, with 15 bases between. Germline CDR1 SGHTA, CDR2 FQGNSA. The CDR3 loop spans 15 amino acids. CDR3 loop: CASSARDTKQETQYF. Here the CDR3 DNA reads TGTGCCAGCAGCGCCCGGGACACCAAACAAGAGACCCAGTACTTC.

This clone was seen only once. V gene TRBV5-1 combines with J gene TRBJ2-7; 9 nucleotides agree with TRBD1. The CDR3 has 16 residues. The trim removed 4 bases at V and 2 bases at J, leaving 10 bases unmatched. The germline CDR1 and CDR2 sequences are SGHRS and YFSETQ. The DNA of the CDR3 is TGCGCCAGCAGCGGCAACAGGGGGCAGGTAACCTACGAGCAGTACTTC. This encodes CASSGNRGQVTYEQYF.

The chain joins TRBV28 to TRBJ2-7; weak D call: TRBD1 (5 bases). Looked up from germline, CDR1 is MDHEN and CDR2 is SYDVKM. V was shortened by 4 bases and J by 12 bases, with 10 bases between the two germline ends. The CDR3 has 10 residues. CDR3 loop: CASSSGPRYF. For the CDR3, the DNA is TGTGCCAGCAGTTCAGGGCCAAGGTACTTC.